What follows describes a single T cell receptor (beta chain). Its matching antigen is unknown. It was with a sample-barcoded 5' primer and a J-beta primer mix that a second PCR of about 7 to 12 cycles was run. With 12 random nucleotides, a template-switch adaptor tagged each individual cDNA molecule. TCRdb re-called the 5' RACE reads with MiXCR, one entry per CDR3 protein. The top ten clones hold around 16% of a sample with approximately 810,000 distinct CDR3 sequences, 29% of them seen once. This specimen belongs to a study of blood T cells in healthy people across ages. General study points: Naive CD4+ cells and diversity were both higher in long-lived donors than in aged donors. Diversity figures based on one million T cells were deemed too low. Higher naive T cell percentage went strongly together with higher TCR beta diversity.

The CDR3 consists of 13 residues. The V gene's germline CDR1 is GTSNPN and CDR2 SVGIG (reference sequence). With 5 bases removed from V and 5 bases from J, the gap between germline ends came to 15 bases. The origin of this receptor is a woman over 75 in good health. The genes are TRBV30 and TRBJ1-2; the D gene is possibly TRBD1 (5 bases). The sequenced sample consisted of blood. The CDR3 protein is CAWGDVPGYGYTF. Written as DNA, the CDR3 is TGTGCCTGGGGGGACGTCCCCGGGTATGGCTACACCTTC. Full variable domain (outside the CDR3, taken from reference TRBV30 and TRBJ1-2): SQTIHQWPATLVQPVGSPLSLECTVEGTSNPNLYWYRQAAGRGLQLLFYSVGIGQISSEVPQNLSASRPQDRQFILSSKKLLLSDSGFYLCAWGDVPGYGYTFGSGTRLTVV.